A selection of T cell receptor beta chains follows, all from one sample in a study of blood T cell repertoires in COVID-19. Libraries were prepared by immunoSEQ multiplex PCR; TCRdb keeps only in-frame clonotypes and omits some of them. Of around 70,000 clones listed, around 86% are singletons. Source material: peripheral blood. The receptor set was obtained from a man between 25 and 39 years old with acute or convalescent COVID-19. The CDR3 runs from the conserved cysteine through the conserved F or W. Each record gives: J gene, V gene, clone size, CDR3 protein. The size of a clone is reported for some rows only, either as once, few or many, or as a class for expanded clones.

>TRBJ2-5|TRBV4-1|once
CAGSQDWYGVAGSETQYF
>TRBJ1-2|TRBV29-1|.
CSVGGMVGYTF
>TRBJ2-3|TRBV9|.
CASSVEGASTDTQYF
>TRBJ1-3|TRBV6-4|.
CASIKTGTSSGNTIYF
>TRBJ2-7|TRBV6-5|once
CASSSRDRVYEQYF
>TRBJ2-3|TRBV10-2|once
CASSDGSSTDTQYF
>TRBJ2-1|TRBV1|.
CTSSQDRRKREPYNEQFF
>TRBJ2-7|TRBV5-6|.
CASSFGSYEQYF
>TRBJ2-4|TRBV5-6|few
CASSSGTGSFVRLVIQYF
>TRBJ1-1|TRBV7-2|.
CASSLIAGISGVRLTEAFF
>TRBJ1-3|TRBV28|.
CASSPGVADTIYF
>TRBJ1-3|TRBV30|.
CAWNSGLGNTIYF
>TRBJ1-5|TRBV7-8|.
CASSSDSPQGSQHF
>TRBJ2-5|TRBV4-3|.
CASSQEGGGLGRWGQETQYF
>TRBJ2-7|TRBV19|.
CASSIPGGTREQYF
>TRBJ2-1|TRBV19|.
CASTKTGSSYNEQFF
>TRBJ2-3|TRBV7-3|.
CASSPGTDTQYF
>TRBJ1-1|TRBV6-5|.
CASTLNTEAFF
>TRBJ2-7|TRBV3-1/TRBV3-2|.
CASSLSRTIDEQYF
>TRBJ2-7|TRBV7-9|.
CASSLKGEQYF
>TRBJ2-7|TRBV3-1/TRBV3-2|.
CASSQDPGEIYEQYF
>TRBJ2-1|TRBV6-6|.
CATANEQFF
>TRBJ1-6|TRBV19|.
CASSTGQGRSPLHF
>TRBJ1-5|TRBV19|.
CASTGSGTISSAQHF